This T cell receptor beta chain was profiled in a study of technical replicates of blood from a few donors. Germline V lookup: CDR1 MGHRA, CDR2 YSYEKL. With V trimmed by 0 bases and J by 4 bases, 3 bases remained unmatched. This CDR3 has 15 amino acids. Method: immunoSEQ multiplex PCR; TCRdb's copy keeps in-frame clones and lacks some. The table has approximately 73,000 clones, around 93% seen once. The chain recombines TRBV4-1 with TRBJ2-5, with TRBD1 identical over 9 bases. Sequencing was done on a sample of T cells isolated from PBMCs. This TCR was sampled from a human donor in good health. CDR3 region: CASSQEMTGGETQYF. The CDR3 bases are TGCGCCAGCAGCCAAGAGATGACAGGGGGAGAGACCCAGTACTTC.